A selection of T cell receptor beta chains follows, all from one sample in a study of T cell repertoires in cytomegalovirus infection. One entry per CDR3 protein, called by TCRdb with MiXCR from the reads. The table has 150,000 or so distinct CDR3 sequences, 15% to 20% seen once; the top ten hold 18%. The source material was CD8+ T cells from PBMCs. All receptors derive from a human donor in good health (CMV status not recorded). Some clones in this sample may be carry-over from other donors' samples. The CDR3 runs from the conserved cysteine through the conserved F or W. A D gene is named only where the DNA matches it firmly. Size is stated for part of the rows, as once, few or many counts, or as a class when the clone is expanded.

TGTGCCAGCAGCTTAGGCACGGGGCTATACGAGCAGTACTTC | CASSLGTGLYEQYF | few | TRBJ2-7 | TRBV7-2 | .
TGTGCCAGCAGTTTTAGGGAAGTAGAGACCCAGTACTTC | CASSFREVETQYF | few | TRBJ2-5 | TRBV12-3/TRBV12-4 | .
TGTGCCAGCAGCTTAGAACTCTACAATGAGCAGTTCTTC | CASSLELYNEQFF | few | TRBJ2-1 | TRBV7-2 | .
TGCAGTGCTAGTCTGGCCGTGCAGTCGGGGGATCATGGCGATGAGCAGTTCTTC | CSASLAVQSGDHGDEQFF | . | TRBJ2-1 | TRBV20-1 | .
TGCAGTGCTAGAATGGGGGGGCGCAGGTTTATGCCTGGCTCCTACAATGAGCAGTTCTTC | CSARMGGRRFMPGSYNEQFF | . | TRBJ2-1 | TRBV20-1 | .
TGCGCCAGCAGCTTGGTTCCAGACAATAATTCACCCCTCCACTTT | CASSLVPDNNSPLHF | . | TRBJ1-6 | TRBV5-1 | .
TGCGCCAGCAGCCAAGATAGTGGTAGCTCCTACAATGAGCAGTTCTTC | CASSQDSGSSYNEQFF | many | TRBJ2-1 | TRBV4-3 | .
TGTGCCAGCAGCTTAGGGCAGGGTTTTACCACTGAAGCTTTCTTT | CASSLGQGFTTEAFF | . | TRBJ1-1 | TRBV7-8 | .
TGTGCCAGCAGACTTAGCGGGGCGAACACCGGGGAGCTGTTTTTT | CASRLSGANTGELFF | few | TRBJ2-2 | TRBV7-9 | TRBD2
TGTGCCAGCAGCTTAGCGCTATCCGGGCCGGGTCAAGAGACCCAGTACTTC | CASSLALSGPGQETQYF | few | TRBJ2-5 | TRBV7-2 | .
TGTGCCAGCAGCTTACAAGGGAGCTCCTACGAGCAGTACTTC | CASSLQGSSYEQYF | . | TRBJ2-7 | TRBV7-3 | .
TGTGCCAGCAGCTTTCCCCGGACTAGTAACTACAATGAGCAGTTCTTC | CASSFPRTSNYNEQFF | . | TRBJ2-1 | TRBV11-2 | TRBD2
TGTGCCAGCAGCCTAGGGACAGGGGATTCACATCAGCCCCAGCATTTT | CASSLGTGDSHQPQHF | few | TRBJ1-5 | TRBV6-5 | TRBD1
TGTGCCAGCAGTTACTATTGGGCAGGGGAAGCCAAAAACATTCAGTACTTC | CASSYYWAGEAKNIQYF | . | TRBJ2-4 | TRBV6-6 | .
TGTGCCAGCAGTCGTCTCCTTTCACTGAGCTCCTACGAGCAGTACTTC | CASSRLLSLSSYEQYF | few | TRBJ2-7 | TRBV6-2/TRBV6-3 | .
TGCAGTGCTAGATTCGCCCCGTGGGGTTCCGAGCAGTACTTC | CSARFAPWGSEQYF | . | TRBJ2-7 | TRBV20-1 | .
TGTGCCAGCAGCAAGTCGGACGTCTCCTACGAGCAGTACTTC | CASSKSDVSYEQYF | few | TRBJ2-7 | TRBV7-2 | .
TGTGCCAGCAGCCGCTGGACATTGCTTGAAGCTTTCTTT | CASSRWTLLEAFF | many | TRBJ1-1 | TRBV7-2 | .
TGCGCCAGCAGCTTGGTAGCGGAGGATGAGCAGTTCTTC | CASSLVAEDEQFF | few | TRBJ2-1 | TRBV5-1 | .
TGTGCCAGCAGCCTCCTCCAGGGATGGGACACCGGGGAGCTGTTTTTT | CASSLLQGWDTGELFF | . | TRBJ2-2 | TRBV7-9 | .
TGTGCCAGCAGTTCGATTCGCGAGCCCATCGGAGAGACCCAGTACTTC | CASSSIREPIGETQYF | . | TRBJ2-5 | TRBV6-2/TRBV6-3 | .
TGTGCCAGCGAACGGGACCCCTACGAGCAGTACTTC | CASERDPYEQYF | few | TRBJ2-7 | TRBV7-2 | .
TGTGCCAGCAGCTTTCCACCGGGCGCAAAGGACACCGGGGAGCTGTTTTTT | CASSFPPGAKDTGELFF | few | TRBJ2-2 | TRBV7-9 | .
TGTGCCAGCAGTTATCTAAGAGGGGGCAGGGGCCATGGCTACACCTTC | CASSYLRGGRGHGYTF | . | TRBJ1-2 | TRBV27 | TRBD1
TGTGCCACCAGCAGAGTGGTAGAGGACAGTAATGAAAAACTGTTTTTT | CATSRVVEDSNEKLFF | few | TRBJ1-4 | TRBV15 | .
TGTGCCAGCAGCTTTCCGGGACCAAACACCGGGGAGCTGTTTTTT | CASSFPGPNTGELFF | many | TRBJ2-2 | TRBV7-2 | .
TGCAGTGCGGGTTACGAAGGCGGTACTGAGCAGTTCTTC | CSAGYEGGTEQFF | . | TRBJ2-1 | TRBV20-1 | .
TGTGCCAGCAGCGAGGGGGGGGGGCTTAAGGACGAGCAGTACTTC | CASSEGGGLKDEQYF | few | TRBJ2-7 | TRBV7-9 | .
TGTGCCAGCGAACCCCCAGGGCGAGGCACTGAAGCTTTCTTT | CASEPPGRGTEAFF | . | TRBJ1-1 | TRBV7-9 | .
TGTGCCAGCAGCCCCCCCAACCGTGGAGAATTTCCTTACAATGAGCAGTTCTTC | CASSPPNRGEFPYNEQFF | . | TRBJ2-1 | TRBV7-9 | .
TGCAGCGTTGAAGAAGGCAGACACACAGATACGCAGTATTTT | CSVEEGRHTDTQYF | . | TRBJ2-3 | TRBV29-1 | .
TGCGCCAGCAGCCAAGCCGCCAAGTCCCCCGCAGATACGCAGTATTTT | CASSQAAKSPADTQYF | . | TRBJ2-3 | TRBV4-1 | .
TGTGCCAGCAGTATTCGGACAGGGACTAGCACAGATACGCAGTATTTT | CASSIRTGTSTDTQYF | . | TRBJ2-3 | TRBV12-3/TRBV12-4 | TRBD1
TGTGCCAGCAGTCTGGGGGACGGCACTGAAGCTTTCTTT | CASSLGDGTEAFF | few | TRBJ1-1 | TRBV28 | .
TGTGCCAGCAGTTTCTTCGACAGCTACAATGAGCAGTTCTTC | CASSFFDSYNEQFF | few | TRBJ2-1 | TRBV28 | .
TGTGCCAGCAGCGTAGGAGCGGGAGTTTCCGAGCAGTACTTC | CASSVGAGVSEQYF | . | TRBJ2-7 | TRBV9 | TRBD2
TGCGCCAGCAGTGAGTCGGGGAGGCACACCGGGGAGCTGTTTTTT | CASSESGRHTGELFF | many | TRBJ2-2 | TRBV10-1 | .
TGTGCCAGCAGTTCAAAAAGGGACACAGATACGCAGTATTTT | CASSSKRDTDTQYF | . | TRBJ2-3 | TRBV12-3/TRBV12-4 | .
TGTGCCAGCAGCCCTCGAGGACTAGCGGGAGCCAACCCCCTTACGCAGTGTTTT | CASSPRGLAGANPLTQCF | . | TRBJ2-3 | TRBV7-6 | TRBD2
TGTGCCAGCAGCGGGACAGGGGCGGACACCGGGGAGCTGTTTTTT | CASSGTGADTGELFF | few | TRBJ2-2 | TRBV7-9 | TRBD1
TGTGCCAGCAGTCGGACGCACAATGAGCAGTTCTTC | CASSRTHNEQFF | . | TRBJ2-1 | TRBV27 | .
TGTGCCAGCAGCTCACCGGACTACTCTTTTGGCGAGCAGTACTTC | CASSSPDYSFGEQYF | few | TRBJ2-7 | TRBV7-9 | .
TGTGCCAGCAGTTTACCTGGGACTAGCGGAATCAATGAGCAGTTCTTC | CASSLPGTSGINEQFF | . | TRBJ2-1 | TRBV7-2 | TRBD2
TGTGCCAGCAGCTTCCCGAGAGAGGGGTACGAGCAGTACTTC | CASSFPREGYEQYF | few | TRBJ2-7 | TRBV7-9 | .
TGTGCCACCTATTACCCCGGGACTAGCAGCGAGCAGTACTTC | CATYYPGTSSEQYF | . | TRBJ2-7 | TRBV6-2/TRBV6-3 | TRBD2
TGTGCCAGCAGTTTTCTTACCGACAGGGAAGGTAATGAGCAGTTCTTC | CASSFLTDREGNEQFF | few | TRBJ2-1 | TRBV28 | TRBD1
TGTGCCAGCAGCCCCCACGGGGGCTCCTACGAGCAGTACTTC | CASSPHGGSYEQYF | . | TRBJ2-7 | TRBV7-3 | .
TGTGCCAGCAGTTTGGACGGAGGAAACTGGGCCAACGTCCTGACTTTC | CASSLDGGNWANVLTF | . | TRBJ2-6 | TRBV28 | .
TGTGCCAGCACCATAGCGGGAGGGACCAGGGAGCTGTTTTTT | CASTIAGGTRELFF | . | TRBJ2-2 | TRBV6-2/TRBV6-3 | TRBD2
TGTGCCAGCAGCCCCGCCTACGAGCAGTACTTC | CASSPAYEQYF | many | TRBJ2-7 | TRBV6-2/TRBV6-3 | .
TGTGCCAGCAGCTCCTCCCGGAGCGGGGCGAACACCGGGGAGCTGTTTTTT | CASSSSRSGANTGELFF | few | TRBJ2-2 | TRBV7-8 | TRBD2
TGTGCCAGCAGTTTAAACGGACGGAGCTCCTATAATTCACCCCTCCACTTT | CASSLNGRSSYNSPLHF | few | TRBJ1-6 | TRBV28 | .
TGTGCCAGCAGCCTTGTGGGGGCCAATGAGCAGTTCTTC | CASSLVGANEQFF | few | TRBJ2-1 | TRBV7-3 | .
TGCAGTGCTATTCTTAGGCACGACTATGGCTACACCTTC | CSAILRHDYGYTF | few | TRBJ1-2 | TRBV20-1 | .
TGTGCCAGCATAGACGGGGACACTGAAGCTTTCTTT | CASIDGDTEAFF | . | TRBJ1-1 | TRBV6-6 | .
TGTGCCAGCAGCTTAGGTGGCCGGAACAATGAGCAGTTCTTC | CASSLGGRNNEQFF | few | TRBJ2-1 | TRBV7-3 | .
TGTGCCAGCAGTTTGGGAAGGGACTGGCTTTATGGCTACACCTTC | CASSLGRDWLYGYTF | few | TRBJ1-2 | TRBV12-3/TRBV12-4 | .